This entry concerns a single T cell receptor beta chain. As yet, its antigen is unknown. This entry is derived from a study of OX40 agonist ivuxolimab in advanced cancers. Study details: Three patients showed partial responses: one hepatocellular carcinoma and two cutaneous melanoma cases.

CDR1 GTSNPN and CDR2 SVGIG come from the germline V gene (reference sequence). CDR3 length: 14 residues. With 3 bases removed from V and 2 bases from J, the gap between germline ends came to 13 bases. The protocol was immunoSEQ multiplex PCR, while the TCRdb copy is restricted to in-frame clones and leaves out a portion. The table shows about 79,000 clones, with about 90% occurring only once. Study results and caveats: The 0.1-3.0 mg/kg partial responders had among the lowest clonal expansion. Clonal expansion by week 6 occurred in CD4+ and CD8+ blood T cells (at 0.1 to 3.0 mg/kg).

This receptor was taken from an adult with an advanced solid tumor such as melanoma, head and neck, liver or kidney cancer. This chain uses TRBV30 with TRBJ2-5, with D perhaps given as TRBD1 or TRBD2 (5 bases each). The sequences come from CD4+ or CD8+ T cells sorted from blood, collected in a trial of the OX40 agonist ivuxolimab. This CDR3 reads CAWSPGTYQETQYF. The DNA of the CDR3 is TGTGCCTGGAGCCCCGGGACCTATCAAGAGACCCAGTACTTC.